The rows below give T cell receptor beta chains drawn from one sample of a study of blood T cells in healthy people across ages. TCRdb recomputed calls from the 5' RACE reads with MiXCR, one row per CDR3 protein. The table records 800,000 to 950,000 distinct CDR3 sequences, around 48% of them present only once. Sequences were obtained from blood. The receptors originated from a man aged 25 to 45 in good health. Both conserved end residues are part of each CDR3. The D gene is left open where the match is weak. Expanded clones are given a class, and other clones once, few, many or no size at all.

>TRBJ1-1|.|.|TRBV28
CASSCRGTTEAFF
TGTGCCAGCAGTTGCAGGGGAACCACTGAAGCTTTCTTT
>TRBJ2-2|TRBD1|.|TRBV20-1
CSVSGTGNTGELFF
TGCAGTGTTTCCGGGACAGGGAACACCGGGGAGCTGTTTTTT
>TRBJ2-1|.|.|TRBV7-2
CASSPFAGIGSNNEQFF
TGTGCCAGCAGCCCCTTTGCAGGGATCGGTAGCAACAATGAGCAGTTCTTC
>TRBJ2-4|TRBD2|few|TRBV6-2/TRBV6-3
CASSRTSREQYF
TGTGCCAGCAGCAGGACTAGCCGGGAGCAGTACTTC
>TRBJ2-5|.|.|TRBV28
CASSLSQGHETQYF
TGTGCCAGCAGTTTATCCCAGGGACACGAGACCCAGTACTTC
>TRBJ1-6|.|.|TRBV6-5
CASSYYGRGTNSPLHF
TGTGCCAGCAGTTACTATGGGCGGGGGACCAATTCACCCCTCCACTTT
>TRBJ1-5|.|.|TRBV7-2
CASSNPGIPSNQPQHF
TGTGCCAGCAGCAACCCCGGGATCCCTAGCAATCAGCCCCAGCATTTT
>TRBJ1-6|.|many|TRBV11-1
CASSVKASYNSPLHF
TGTGCCAGCAGCGTCAAGGCCTCCTATAATTCACCCCTCCACTTT
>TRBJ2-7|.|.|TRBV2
CASSPRQYLTYEQYF
TGTGCCAGCAGTCCCCGACAGTACCTTACCTACGAGCAGTACTTC
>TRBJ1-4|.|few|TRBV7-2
CASSFSGSTNEKLFF
TGTGCCAGCAGCTTCTCGGGATCAACTAATGAAAAACTGTTTTTT
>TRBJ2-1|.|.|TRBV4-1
CASSQAGANNEQFF
TGCGCCAGCAGCCAAGCGGGGGCGAACAATGAGCAGTTCTTC
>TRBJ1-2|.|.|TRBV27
CASSFKGQILYGYTF
TGTGCCAGCAGTTTTAAAGGGCAGATTCTCTATGGCTACACCTTC